This entry describes one TCR beta chain. The antigen it binds to is not known. Per-base quality was not reported, and no clone a single base away is much larger than it. TCRbeta CDR3 regions were amplified from genomic DNA using the immunoSEQ Assay, a bias-controlled multiplex PCR. Turning to the authors' computational methods: The number of nucleated cells in each sample was estimated by amplification of reference gene primers within the assay. Sequence reads were collapsed and filtered to measure the absolute abundance of every unique TCRbeta CDR3 rearrangement. For each sample, productive Simpson clonality was calculated by taking the square root of Simpson's diversity index across productive rearrangements. TCRdb re-hosts the immuneACCESS table, in-frame sequences only. Its copies lack some clones; in the studies checked, an unresolved V gene accounts for under half of them, and the cause for the rest is not known. V, J and clone size are taken as reported in that table, and D and trimming were inferred from the DNA itself. The sample contains 400,000 to 500,000 clones, about 88% of them found a single time. Jointly, the top ten make up 1.4% to 1.5% of the sample.

The sample belongs to a study of blood T cell repertoires in COVID-19 (TCRdb year 2020). In the study overall: Samples from collaborators originated in the United States, Italy and Spain and spanned both the acute and convalescent phases of COVID-19. Samples were obtained from the ongoing ImmuneRACE study (first 160 participants) and from over 1,000 subjects provided by 6 global collaborators. Sample metadata almost always included a de-identified subject ID, COVID-19 status, age in years and sex. HLA class I and class II types, where available, came from metadata supplied by the sample provider rather than from assay-based typing. The repertoires were made available in a free public database intended to serve as a resource for research on the immune response to SARS-CoV-2. Deeply sampled blood TCRbeta repertoires from subjects exposed to, actively infected with, or recovered from COVID-19 were included in the dataset. The prospective study material was composed of cDNA or gDNA derived from T cells, B-cell-depleted T cells, or PBMCs.

The CDR3 holds 17 amino acids from the cysteine to the phenylalanine. Of the read, only the CDR3 DNA is kept; its 51 bases are in frame from base 1. According to the germline V gene, CDR1 reads SGDLS and CDR2 reads YYNGEE. Trimming leaves V shorter by 4 bases and J shorter by 5 bases, with the junction holding 13 bases beyond the gene matches. In the prospective study, participants were about 18 to 95 years old, resided in fewer than 25 geographic areas of the United States, and were enrolled through a virtual design. Cohort assignment in the prospective study relied on participant-reported clinical history from a screening survey and a study questionnaire. A participant counted as exposed if, within 2 weeks of entering the study, that participant had been in contact with someone who had a PCR-confirmed or clinician-diagnosed COVID-19 case. In the prospective study, whole blood, serum and a nasopharyngeal or oropharyngeal swab were collected from each participant by mobile phlebotomists. Prospective study participants could optionally give additional blood draws and questionnaires over an approximately 2-month period. Before DNA extraction, blood samples from the prospective study were shipped at room temperature or frozen.

Results the study describes overall, beyond this receptor: How much clinical and demographic metadata was included differed by source and by participant, and the metadata was provided uncurated.

This TCR was recovered from a woman aged 18-29 years who had been exposed to COVID-19. The sequence is built from TRBV9 and TRBJ2-2, with TRBD2 matching 8 junction bases. Sequencing input: PBMCs or T cells enriched from blood (not recorded which). The bases are TGTGCCAGCAGCCCTCGTAGCGGGACCCTGAGGACCGGGGAGCTGTTTTTT. Its protein reads: CASSPRSGTLRTGELFF.